This entry lists 18 T cell receptor beta chains sequenced from one sample in a study of cytomegalovirus exposure and HLA in healthy donors. This PCR relied on a set of 60 Vbeta primers and 13 Jbeta primers. Profiled with immunoSEQ multiplex PCR; TCRdb holds only in-frame clones, not every one. The table lists roughly 180,000 clones, 84% of them singletons. Sequencing was done on a sample of PBMCs. The receptors derive from a boy between 10 and 17 years old in good health and CMV-seronegative.

The chain links TRBV28 to TRBJ2-7; 9 positions match TRBD2. This CDR3 is built from 15 residues. Germline trimming cut 7 bases from V and 3 bases from J; bases unmatched to any gene: 10. The germline CDR1 and CDR2 sequences are MDHEN and SYDVKM. CDR3 residues: CASNRGLATSYEQYF. The CDR3 DNA reads as TGTGCCAGCAACCGGGGACTAGCTACTAGCTACGAGCAGTACTTC.

V gene TRBV12-5 combines with J gene TRBJ2-1; D unclear. CDR3 length: 12 amino acids. Trimming shortened V by 3 bases and J by 9 bases, and 9 bases separated the two germline ends. CDR1 is LGHNT, CDR2 FRNRAP, per germline. The CDR3 is CASGFEAREQFF. CDR3 DNA sequence: TGTGCTAGTGGTTTTGAGGCTCGTGAGCAGTTCTTC.

This chain links TRBV6-1 with TRBJ1-2; 12 nucleotides line up with TRBD1. The germline CDR1 and CDR2 sequences are MNHNS and SASEGT. This CDR3 has 15 amino acids. Trimming at V came to 0 bases and at J to 8 bases, leaving 4 bases not matched to a gene. CDR3 in DNA: TGTGCCAGCAGTGAAGCGATGGGACAGGGGGCCGGCTACACCTTC. Its translation is CASSEAMGQGAGYTF.

V gene TRBV9 combines with J gene TRBJ2-1; no clear D gene. Germline CDR1 reads SGDLS; CDR2 reads YYNGEE. This CDR3 spans 15 amino acids. Trimming stripped 4 bases from V and 0 bases from J, with 11 bases between. The CDR3 here is CASSPHGSSYNEQFF. The DNA of the CDR3 is TGTGCCAGCAGCCCCCATGGTAGCTCCTACAATGAGCAGTTCTTC.

The chain's CDR3 is CASSLSSPNSPLHF. In nucleotides, the CDR3 is TGTGCCAGCAGCTTATCCAGTCCCAATTCACCCCTCCACTTT. The chain uses TRBV11-2 and TRBJ1-6, with D uncertain. The V end lost 2 bases, the J end lost 7 bases, and 9 bases lay between the germline ends. Germline CDR1 reads SGHAT; CDR2 reads FQNNGV. CDR3 size: 14 residues.

V and J are TRBV5-1 and TRBJ2-5; 7 positions agree with TRBD2. V was pared by 4 bases and J by 5 bases, with 8 bases of the junction left unmatched. The CDR3 length is 14 residues. Germline CDR1 reads SGHRS; CDR2 reads YFSETQ. CDR3 sequence (DNA): TGCGCCAGCAGCCAGACTAGCTCGGGGGAGACCCAGTACTTC. This codes for CASSQTSSGETQYF. The whole variable domain, filled in from reference TRBV5-1 and TRBJ2-5, reads KAGVTQTPRYLIKTRGQQVTLSCSPISGHRSVSWYQQTPGQGLQFLFEYFSETQRNKGNFPGRFSGRQFSNSRSEMNVSTLELGDSALYLCASSQTSSGETQYFGPGTRLLVL.

The chain employs TRBV6-4 and TRBJ2-7, with 11 bases matching TRBD2. The CDR3 totals 15 residues. V shed 8 bases, J shed 5 bases, and the junction held 11 bases outside the gene matches. Germline loops: CDR1 MRHNA, CDR2 SNTAGT. The CDR3 DNA follows: TGTGCCAGCCTACTAGCGGGAGAGACTTATCACGAGCAGTACTTC. Translated, it gives CASLLAGETYHEQYF.

The chain carries TRBV5-8 and TRBJ1-1, with D tentatively TRBD1 (5 bases). The CDR3 runs to 18 residues. Per germline, CDR1 SGHTS and CDR2 YDEGEE. V dropped 3 bases and J dropped 2 bases, with 23 bases sitting between them. The CDR3 DNA reads TGTGCCAGCAGCTACGTAGGTGGGGCCCCAAGGAATAACACTGAAGCTTTCTTT. Amino acid sequence: CASSYVGGAPRNNTEAFF.

This clone was picked up a small number of times. The chain combines TRBV27 with TRBJ2-3, with 7 nucleotides matching TRBD2. Germline V CDR1 and CDR2: MNHEY, SMNVEV (reference sequence). The CDR3 contains 18 residues. J lost 2 bases, V lost 5 bases, and 16 bases had no gene match. Written as DNA, the CDR3 is TGTGCCAGCAGTAAAAAAGCGGGGAATGGGCCCCCCACAGATACGCAGTATTTT. Amino acid sequence: CASSKKAGNGPPTDTQYF.

The chain couples TRBV7-9 to TRBJ1-4; 8 nucleotides line up with TRBD1. The V segment lost 5 bases and the J segment 7 bases; nucleotides outside the gene matches: 6. The CDR3 spans 14 residues. Germline values: CDR1 SEHNR, CDR2 FQNEAQ (reference sequence). The CDR3 region is CASSRQGRGEKLFF. CDR3 nucleotide sequence: TGTGCCAGCAGCCGACAGGGGAGGGGTGAAAAACTGTTTTTT. The complete variable domain, with remaining parts taken from reference TRBV7-9 and TRBJ1-4, reads DTGVSQNPRHKITKRGQNVTFRCDPISEHNRLYWYRQTLGQGPEFLTYFQNEAQLEKSRLLSDRFSAERPKGSFSTLEIQRTEQGDSAMYLCASSRQGRGEKLFFGSGTQLSVL.

The V call is TRBV7-2, the J call TRBJ1-4; TRBD1 matches at 7 bases. CDR3 length: 16 amino acids. V lost 6 bases, J lost 5 bases, and 12 bases stayed unmatched. Per the germline V gene, CDR1 is SGHTA and CDR2 is FQGNSA. The CDR3 nucleotides read TGTGCCAGCAGGGATGATAGACAGGGCTTAAATGAAAAACTGTTTTTT. Residues: CASRDDRQGLNEKLFF.

The rearrangement joins TRBV5-1 to TRBJ2-3; D may be TRBD1 (5 bases). The length of the CDR3 is 14 residues. V lost 0 bases to trimming and J lost 2 bases, with 7 bases between them. Germline CDR1 and CDR2: SGHRS and YFSETQ. The CDR3 here is CASSLGQTTDTQYF. The CDR3 DNA sequence: TGCGCCAGCAGCTTGGGACAGACCACAGATACGCAGTATTTT.

Written as DNA, the CDR3 is TGTGCCAGCAGCTTAGGTCGGGGGGACACTGAAGCTTTCTTT. This codes for CASSLGRGDTEAFF. The J gene is TRBJ1-1, the V gene TRBV7-2; D is perhaps TRBD1 (5 bases). The CDR3 extends over 14 amino acids. CDR1 is SGHTA, CDR2 FQGNSA, per germline. Trimming pared 1 base from V and 3 bases from J, leaving 9 bases between.

This chain joins TRBV7-3 and TRBJ2-2; weak D call: TRBD2 (6 bases). Germline CDR1 is SGHTA and CDR2 is FQGTGA. Between the trimmed V and J ends, which lost 8 bases and 4 bases, there was a span of 23 bases. The CDR3 has 17 amino acids. The CDR3 bases are TGTGCCAGCTCCCCGAAGGGAGCGGGTTTGGTCACCGGGGAGCTGTTTTTT. Amino acids: CASSPKGAGLVTGELFF.

This clone was counted a few times. The chain has TRBV9 and TRBJ2-2, with 12 bases aligning to TRBD2. Looked up from germline, CDR1 is SGDLS and CDR2 is YYNGEE. The V gene end was trimmed by 1 base and the J gene end by 6 bases; junction bases not matched to a gene: 7. The CDR3 has 17 residues. CDR3 nucleotides: TGTGCCAGCAGCGTATCCCGGCTAGCGGGAGGGTCCGGGGAGCTGTTTTTT. Translating it yields CASSVSRLAGGSGELFF.

The chain joins TRBV9 to TRBJ1-6; D perhaps matches TRBD1 (5 bases). The CDR3 sequence is 15 residues long. V gave up 0 bases and J gave up 5 bases, with 9 bases separating them. Germline CDR1 reads SGDLS; CDR2 reads YYNGEE. The DNA for the CDR3 is TGTGCCAGCAGCGTAGCCGGGGGAGATAATTCACCCCTCCACTTT. It is translated as CASSVAGGDNSPLHF.

The chain has TRBV9 and TRBJ2-7; TRBD2 agrees at 11 bases. CDR1 and CDR2 (germline): SGDLS, YYNGEE. V shed 7 bases, J shed 6 bases, and the junction held 9 bases outside the gene matches. The CDR3 contains 14 residues. This chain's CDR3 is CASGPSGRISEQYF. The DNA for the CDR3 is TGTGCCAGCGGGCCTAGCGGGAGGATCTCCGAGCAGTACTTC. Together with reference TRBV9 and TRBJ2-7, the CDR3 gives the full variable domain: DSGVTQTPKHLITATGQRVTLRCSPRSGDLSVYWYQQSLDQGLQFLIQYYNGEERAKGNILERFSAQQFPDLHSELNLSSLELGDSALYFCASGPSGRISEQYFGPGTRLTVT.

This chain uses TRBV20-1 with TRBJ2-3, with 7 bases lining up with TRBD2. After removal of 3 bases from V and 9 bases from J, the junction contained 3 bases not matched to a gene. The CDR3 extends over 11 amino acids. In germline, CDR1 is DFQATT, CDR2 SNEGSKA (reference sequence). CDR3 sequence (DNA): TGCAGTGCTAGCCTACTAGCGACGCAGTATTTT. As protein: CSASLLATQYF.